This TCR beta chain was identified during a study of blood T cell repertoires in COVID-19. Study summary: Specimens from acute and convalescent COVID-19 originated in the United States, Italy and Spain.

Clones were read by immunoSEQ multiplex PCR, and TCRdb kept only the in-frame ones, dropping some. The repertoire holds fewer than 300,000 clones, with roughly 84% as singletons. What was sequenced was peripheral blood. The source of this sequence is a woman aged 18-30 years with acute or convalescent COVID-19.

The DNA for the CDR3 is TGCGCCAGCAGCGCGGGGACCGGGACAGGCAACTATGGCTACACCTTC. It is translated as CASSAGTGTGNYGYTF. The gene calls are TRBV5-1 and TRBJ1-2; 8 positions match TRBD1. V lost 4 bases, J lost 2 bases, and 10 bases stayed unmatched. The CDR3 loop spans 16 amino acids. The germline gives CDR1 SGHRS, CDR2 YFSETQ. The full variable domain, in which reference TRBV5-1 and TRBJ1-2 provide the parts outside the CDR3, is KAGVTQTPRYLIKTRGQQVTLSCSPISGHRSVSWYQQTPGQGLQFLFEYFSETQRNKGNFPGRFSGRQFSNSRSEMNVSTLELGDSALYLCASSAGTGTGNYGYTFGSGTRLTVV.